This TCR beta chain was identified in a study of identical twins. A universal primer site arose from template switching, and cDNA bore unique molecular identifiers. TCRdb recomputed calls from the 5' RACE reads with MiXCR, one row per CDR3 protein. The table records fewer than 800,000 distinct CDR3 sequences, around 7.5% of them present only once. Whole-study results and caveats: Models underestimated out-of-frame TCR alpha sharing in monozygotic twins. Twins' surplus sharing was weaker for beta out-of-frame sequences. Without tracking the same donors, conclusions rested on cross-sectional statistical analysis.

The CDR3 totals 13 residues. The germline V gene has CDR1 MGHRA and CDR2 YSYEKL. The V and J ends lost 4 bases and 4 bases respectively, with 7 bases between them. This clonotype was seen many times. Antigen specificity is unknown. These data were likewise used in another study, on yellow fever vaccine responses in identical twins.

Specimen: PBMCs. This receptor was taken from a woman aged 18-29 years in good health. The chain links TRBV4-1 to TRBJ1-4; D gene uncertain. CDR3 protein: CASSLIFNEKLFF. The CDR3 DNA follows: TGCGCCAGCAGCCTAATCTTTAATGAAAAACTGTTTTTT.